The clone carrying this T cell receptor (beta chain) was detected a few times. Its antigen is unknown. V lost 0 bases and J lost 2; bases outside the gene matches: 0. The germline CDR1 and CDR2 sequences are SGHRS and YFSETQ. The CDR3 extends over 15 amino acids. The protocol was immunoSEQ multiplex PCR, while the TCRdb copy is restricted to in-frame clones and leaves out a portion. The sample shows approximately 13,000 clones, 70% to 90% of them seen only once. The data were taken from a study of OX40 agonist ivuxolimab in advanced cancers. The overall study: At 0.01 to 10 mg/kg, ivuxolimab was administered intravenously to patients every 2 weeks.

Study-wide results and caveats: Clones of CD4+ and CD8+ blood T cells grew by week 6 at doses of 0.1 to 3.0 mg/kg.

Sequences were derived from CD4+ or CD8+ T cells sorted from blood, sampled in a trial of the OX40 agonist ivuxolimab. This receptor was identified in an adult with an advanced solid tumor such as melanoma, head and neck, liver or kidney cancer. V is TRBV5-1 and J is TRBJ2-1, with 9 bases matching TRBD2. CDR3 nucleotide sequence: TGCGCCAGCAGCTTGGGACTAGCGGCCTACAATGAGCAGTTCTTC. It yields the protein CASSLGLAAYNEQFF.